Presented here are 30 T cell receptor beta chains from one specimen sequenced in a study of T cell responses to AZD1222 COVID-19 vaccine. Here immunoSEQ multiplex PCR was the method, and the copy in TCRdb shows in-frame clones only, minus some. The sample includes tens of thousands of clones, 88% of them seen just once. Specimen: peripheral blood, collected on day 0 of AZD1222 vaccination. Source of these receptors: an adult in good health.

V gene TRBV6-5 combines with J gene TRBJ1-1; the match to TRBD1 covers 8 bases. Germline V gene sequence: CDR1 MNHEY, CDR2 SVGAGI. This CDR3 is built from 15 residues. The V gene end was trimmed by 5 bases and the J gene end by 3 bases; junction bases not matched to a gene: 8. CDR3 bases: TGTGCCAGCAGTCGGCTACAGGGGGATTACACTGAAGCTTTCTTT. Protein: CASSRLQGDYTEAFF.

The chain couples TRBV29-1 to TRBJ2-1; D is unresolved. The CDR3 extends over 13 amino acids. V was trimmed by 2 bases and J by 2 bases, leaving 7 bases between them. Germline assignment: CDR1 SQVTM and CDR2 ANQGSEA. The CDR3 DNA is TGCAGCGTTGAAAGGGCAGCCTACAATGAGCAGTTCTTC. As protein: CSVERAAYNEQFF.

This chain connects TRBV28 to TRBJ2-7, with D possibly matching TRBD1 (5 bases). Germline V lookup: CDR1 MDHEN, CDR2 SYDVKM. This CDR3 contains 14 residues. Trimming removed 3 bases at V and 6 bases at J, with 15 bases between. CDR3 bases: TGTGCCAGCAGTTTTTCAGGGTATTCAGTCGAGCAGTACTTC. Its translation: CASSFSGYSVEQYF.

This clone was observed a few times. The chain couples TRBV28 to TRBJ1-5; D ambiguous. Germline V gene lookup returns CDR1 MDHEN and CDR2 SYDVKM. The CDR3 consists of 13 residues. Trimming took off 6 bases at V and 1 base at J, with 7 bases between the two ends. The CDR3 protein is CASRRLSNQPQHF. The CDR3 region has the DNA TGTGCCAGCAGGCGGCTGAGCAATCAGCCCCAGCATTTT.

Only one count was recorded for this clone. CDR3 region: CASSLEGTSGRGNFREQYF. CDR3 in DNA: TGTGCCAGCAGCTTAGAAGGGACTAGCGGGAGAGGGAACTTTCGGGAGCAGTACTTC. This chain joins TRBV7-9 and TRBJ2-7; 14 positions match TRBD2. CDR3 length equals 19 residues. Trimming at V came to 1 base and at J to 7 bases, leaving 15 bases not matched to a gene. Germline-derived CDR1 and CDR2 are SEHNR and FQNEAQ (reference sequence).

The CDR3: CASSVGGRRNTEAFF. CDR3 nucleotide sequence: TGTGCCAGCAGCGTAGGGGGCAGGAGGAACACTGAAGCTTTCTTT. The chain has TRBV9 and TRBJ1-1; perhaps TRBD1 as D (5 bases). CDR1 is SGDLS and CDR2 is YYNGEE in the germline V gene. Trimming took 0 bases from V and 1 from J, leaving 10 bases between them. The CDR3 contains 15 residues.

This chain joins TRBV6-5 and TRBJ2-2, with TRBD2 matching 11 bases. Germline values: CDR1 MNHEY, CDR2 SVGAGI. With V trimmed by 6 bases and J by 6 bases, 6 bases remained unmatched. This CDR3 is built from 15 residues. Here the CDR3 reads CASSGLAGYSGELFF. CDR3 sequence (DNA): TGTGCCAGCAGCGGACTAGCGGGTTACTCCGGGGAGCTGTTTTTT.

The CDR3 spells CASSAPGSVPNSPLHF. The CDR3 DNA is TGTGCCAGCAGCGCCCCGGGGAGCGTCCCTAATTCACCCCTCCACTTT. The chain employs TRBV9 and TRBJ1-6; unclear D gene. The CDR3 runs to 16 residues. V gave up 3 bases and J gave up 6 bases, with 16 bases separating them. Germline assignment: CDR1 SGDLS and CDR2 YYNGEE.

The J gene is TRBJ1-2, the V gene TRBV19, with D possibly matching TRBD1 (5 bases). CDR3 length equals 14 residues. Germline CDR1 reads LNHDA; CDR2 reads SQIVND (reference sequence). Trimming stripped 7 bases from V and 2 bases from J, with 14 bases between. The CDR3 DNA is TGTGCCAGTATGCGCCAGGGACTGAACTATGGCTACACCTTC. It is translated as CASMRQGLNYGYTF.

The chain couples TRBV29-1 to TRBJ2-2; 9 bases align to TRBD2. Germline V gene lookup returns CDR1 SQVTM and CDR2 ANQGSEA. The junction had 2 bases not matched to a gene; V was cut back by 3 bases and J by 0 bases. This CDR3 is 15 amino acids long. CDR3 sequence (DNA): TGCAGCGTTGACTCTAGCGGGGCGAACACCGGGGAGCTGTTTTTT. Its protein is CSVDSSGANTGELFF.

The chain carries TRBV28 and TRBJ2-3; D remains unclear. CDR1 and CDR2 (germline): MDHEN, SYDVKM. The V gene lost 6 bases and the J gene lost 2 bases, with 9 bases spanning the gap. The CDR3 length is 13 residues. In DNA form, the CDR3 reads TGTGCCAGCAGGGAAGTATACACAGATACGCAGTATTTT. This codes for CASREVYTDTQYF.

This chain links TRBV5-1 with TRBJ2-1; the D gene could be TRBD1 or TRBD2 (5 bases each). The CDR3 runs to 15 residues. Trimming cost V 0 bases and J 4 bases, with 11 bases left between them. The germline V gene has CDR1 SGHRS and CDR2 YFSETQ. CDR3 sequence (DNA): TGCGCCAGCAGCTTGGCAGGGAGCCCTTACAATGAGCAGTTCTTC. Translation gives CASSLAGSPYNEQFF. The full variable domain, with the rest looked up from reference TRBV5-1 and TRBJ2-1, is KAGVTQTPRYLIKTRGQQVTLSCSPISGHRSVSWYQQTPGQGLQFLFEYFSETQRNKGNFPGRFSGRQFSNSRSEMNVSTLELGDSALYLCASSLAGSPYNEQFFGPGTRLTVL.

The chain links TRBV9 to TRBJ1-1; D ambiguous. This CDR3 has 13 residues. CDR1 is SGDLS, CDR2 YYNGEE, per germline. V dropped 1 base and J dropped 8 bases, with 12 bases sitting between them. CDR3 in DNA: TGTGCCAGCAGCGTATCCGCTTTGGCGGAAGCTTTCTTT. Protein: CASSVSALAEAFF.

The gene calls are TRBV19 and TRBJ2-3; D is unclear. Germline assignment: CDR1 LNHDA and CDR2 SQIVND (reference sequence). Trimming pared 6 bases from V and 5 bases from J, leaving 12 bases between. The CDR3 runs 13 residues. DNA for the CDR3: TGTGCCAGTAGCGACCAGCGTTTAGATACGCAGTATTTT. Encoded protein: CASSDQRLDTQYF.

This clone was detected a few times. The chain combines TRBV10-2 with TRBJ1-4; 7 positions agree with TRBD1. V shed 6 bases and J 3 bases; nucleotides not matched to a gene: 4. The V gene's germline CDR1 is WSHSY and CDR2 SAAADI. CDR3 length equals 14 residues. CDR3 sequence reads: CASSRTGPNEKLFF. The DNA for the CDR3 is TGCGCCAGCAGCCGGACAGGCCCTAATGAAAAACTGTTTTTT.

The CDR3 nucleotides are TGTGCCAGCACTACGACAGGGGACTATGGCTACACCTTC. This translates into CASTTTGDYGYTF. The chain recombines TRBV6-5 with TRBJ1-2; TRBD1 aligns across 8 bases. The V and J ends lost 7 bases and 3 bases, in that order; junction bases with no gene match: 4. Germline-derived CDR1 and CDR2 are MNHEY and SVGAGI. CDR3 length: 13 amino acids.

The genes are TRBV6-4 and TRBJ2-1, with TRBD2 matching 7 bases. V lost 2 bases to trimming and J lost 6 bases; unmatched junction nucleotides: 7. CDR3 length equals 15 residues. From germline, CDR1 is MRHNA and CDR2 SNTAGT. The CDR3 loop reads CASSDGEGRRNEQFF. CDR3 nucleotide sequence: TGTGCCAGCAGTGACGGGGAGGGTCGACGCAATGAGCAGTTCTTC.

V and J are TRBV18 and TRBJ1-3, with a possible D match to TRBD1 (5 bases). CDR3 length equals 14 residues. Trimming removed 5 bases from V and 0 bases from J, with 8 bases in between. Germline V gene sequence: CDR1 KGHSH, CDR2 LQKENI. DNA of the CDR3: TGTGCCAGCTCAGGGGGAAGCTCTGGAAACACCATATATTTT. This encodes CASSGGSSGNTIYF.

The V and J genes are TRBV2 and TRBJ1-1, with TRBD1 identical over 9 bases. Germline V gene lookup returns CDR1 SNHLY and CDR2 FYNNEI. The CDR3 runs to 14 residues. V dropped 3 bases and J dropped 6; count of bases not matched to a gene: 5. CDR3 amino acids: CASSDRRQGAEAFF. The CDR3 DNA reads TGTGCCAGCAGTGACCGCCGACAGGGGGCTGAAGCTTTCTTT.

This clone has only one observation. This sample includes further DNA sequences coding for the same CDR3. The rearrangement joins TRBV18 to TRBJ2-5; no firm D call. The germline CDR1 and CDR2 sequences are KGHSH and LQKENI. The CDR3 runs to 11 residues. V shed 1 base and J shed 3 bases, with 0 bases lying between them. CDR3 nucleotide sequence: TGTGCCAGCTCACCACAAGAGACCCAGTACTTC. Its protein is CASSPQETQYF.

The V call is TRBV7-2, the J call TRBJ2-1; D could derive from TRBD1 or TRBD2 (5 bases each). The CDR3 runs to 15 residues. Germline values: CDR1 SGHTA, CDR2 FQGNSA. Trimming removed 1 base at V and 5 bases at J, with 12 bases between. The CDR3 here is CASSLGGSKNNEQFF. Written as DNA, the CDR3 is TGTGCCAGCAGCTTAGGGGGGTCGAAAAACAATGAGCAGTTCTTC.

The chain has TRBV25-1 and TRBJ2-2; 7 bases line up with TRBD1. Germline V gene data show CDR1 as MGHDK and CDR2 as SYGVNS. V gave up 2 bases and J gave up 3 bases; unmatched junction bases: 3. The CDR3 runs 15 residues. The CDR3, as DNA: TGTGCCAGCAGTGAAGGTCAGGGGGACACCGGGGAGCTGTTTTTT. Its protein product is CASSEGQGDTGELFF.

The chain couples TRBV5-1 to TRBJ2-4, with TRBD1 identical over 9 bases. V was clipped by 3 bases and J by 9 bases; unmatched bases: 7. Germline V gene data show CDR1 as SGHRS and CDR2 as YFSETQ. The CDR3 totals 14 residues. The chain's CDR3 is CASSSGTGSGIQYF. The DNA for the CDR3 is TGCGCCAGCAGCTCCGGGACAGGGTCGGGCATTCAGTACTTC.

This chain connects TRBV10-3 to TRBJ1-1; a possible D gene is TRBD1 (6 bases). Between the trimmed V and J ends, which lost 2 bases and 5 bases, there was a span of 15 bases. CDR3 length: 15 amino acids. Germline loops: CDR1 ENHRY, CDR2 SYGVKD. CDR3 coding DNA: TGTGCCATCAGTGAGCTCGGCCAGGGGAGGACTGAAGCTTTCTTT. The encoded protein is CAISELGQGRTEAFF.

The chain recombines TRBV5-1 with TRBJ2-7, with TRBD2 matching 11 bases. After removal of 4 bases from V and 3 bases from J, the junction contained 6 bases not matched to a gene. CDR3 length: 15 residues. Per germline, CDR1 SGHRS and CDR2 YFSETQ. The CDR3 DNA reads TGCGCCAGCAGCCTAGGGACTAGCGGACTCTACGAGCAGTACGTC. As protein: CASSLGTSGLYEQYV.

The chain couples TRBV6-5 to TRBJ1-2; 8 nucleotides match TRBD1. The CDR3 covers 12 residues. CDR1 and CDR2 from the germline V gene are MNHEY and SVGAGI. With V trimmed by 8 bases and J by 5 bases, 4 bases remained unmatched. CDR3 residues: CASRDRGYGYTF. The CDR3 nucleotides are TGTGCCAGCCGAGACAGGGGTTATGGCTACACCTTC.

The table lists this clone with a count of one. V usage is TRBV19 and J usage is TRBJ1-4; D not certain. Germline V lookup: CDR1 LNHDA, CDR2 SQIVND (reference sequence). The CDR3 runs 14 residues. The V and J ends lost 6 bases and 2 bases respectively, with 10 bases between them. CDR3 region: CASREGGTNEKLFF. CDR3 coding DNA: TGTGCCAGTAGGGAGGGAGGGACTAATGAAAAACTGTTTTTT.

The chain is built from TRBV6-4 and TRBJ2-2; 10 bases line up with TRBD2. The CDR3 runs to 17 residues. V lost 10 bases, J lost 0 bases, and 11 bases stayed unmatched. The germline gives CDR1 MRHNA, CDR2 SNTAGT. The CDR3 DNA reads TGTGCCACCTCCCCGTCCAGCGGGGGGGCGAACACCGGGGAGCTGTTTTTT. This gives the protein CATSPSSGGANTGELFF.

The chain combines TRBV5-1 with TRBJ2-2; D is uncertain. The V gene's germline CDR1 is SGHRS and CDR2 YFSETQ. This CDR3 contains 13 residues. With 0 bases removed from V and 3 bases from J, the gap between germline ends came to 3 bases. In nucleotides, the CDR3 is TGCGCCAGCAGCTTGGCGGACACCGGGGAGCTGTTTTTT. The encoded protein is CASSLADTGELFF.

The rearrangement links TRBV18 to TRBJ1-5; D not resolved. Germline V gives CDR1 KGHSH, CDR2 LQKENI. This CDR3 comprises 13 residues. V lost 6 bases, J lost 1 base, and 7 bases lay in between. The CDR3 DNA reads TGTGCCAGCTCCCAAGGGAGCAATCAGCCCCAGCATTTT. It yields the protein CASSQGSNQPQHF.